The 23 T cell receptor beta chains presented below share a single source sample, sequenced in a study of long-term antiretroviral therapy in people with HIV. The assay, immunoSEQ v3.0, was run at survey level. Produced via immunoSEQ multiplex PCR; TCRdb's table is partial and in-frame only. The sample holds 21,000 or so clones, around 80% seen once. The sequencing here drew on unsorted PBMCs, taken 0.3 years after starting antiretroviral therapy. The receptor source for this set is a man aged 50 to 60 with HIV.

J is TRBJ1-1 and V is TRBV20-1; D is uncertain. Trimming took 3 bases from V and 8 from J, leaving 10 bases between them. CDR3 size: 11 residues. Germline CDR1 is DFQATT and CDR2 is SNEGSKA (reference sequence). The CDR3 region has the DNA TGCAGTGCTAGCCTAACAGCGGAAGCTTTCTTT. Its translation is CSASLTAEAFF.

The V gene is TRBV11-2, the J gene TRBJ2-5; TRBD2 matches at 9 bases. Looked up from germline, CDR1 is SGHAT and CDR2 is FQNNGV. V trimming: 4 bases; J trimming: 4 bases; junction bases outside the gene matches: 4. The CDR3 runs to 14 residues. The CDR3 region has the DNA TGTGCCAGCAGCTCTCTAGCGGGGTCAGAGACCCAGTACTTC. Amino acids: CASSSLAGSETQYF.

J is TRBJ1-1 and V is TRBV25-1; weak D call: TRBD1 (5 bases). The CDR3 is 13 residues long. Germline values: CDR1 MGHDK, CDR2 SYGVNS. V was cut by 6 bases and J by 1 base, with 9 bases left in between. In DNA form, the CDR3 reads TGTGCCAGCAGCCCGGGGGGGAACACTGAAGCTTTCTTT. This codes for CASSPGGNTEAFF.

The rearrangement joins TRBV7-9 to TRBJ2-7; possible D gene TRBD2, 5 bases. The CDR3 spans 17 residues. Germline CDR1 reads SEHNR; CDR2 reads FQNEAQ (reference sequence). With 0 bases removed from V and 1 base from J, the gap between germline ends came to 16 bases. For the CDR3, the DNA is TGTGCCAGCAGCTTAGCGGCTCGGGGTCGCGAATCCTACGAGCAGTACTTC. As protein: CASSLAARGRESYEQYF. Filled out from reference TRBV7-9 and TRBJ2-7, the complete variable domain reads DTGVSQNPRHKITKRGQNVTFRCDPISEHNRLYWYRQTLGQGPEFLTYFQNEAQLEKSRLLSDRFSAERPKGSFSTLEIQRTEQGDSAMYLCASSLAARGRESYEQYFGPGTRLTVT.

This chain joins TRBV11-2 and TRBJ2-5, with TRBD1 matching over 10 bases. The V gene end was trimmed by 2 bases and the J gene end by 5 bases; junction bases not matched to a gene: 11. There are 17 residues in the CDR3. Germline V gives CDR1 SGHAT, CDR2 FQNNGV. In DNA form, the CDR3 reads TGTGCCAGCAGCTTAACCCCAGACAGGGGGCGTTTTGAGACCCAGTACTTC. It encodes CASSLTPDRGRFETQYF.

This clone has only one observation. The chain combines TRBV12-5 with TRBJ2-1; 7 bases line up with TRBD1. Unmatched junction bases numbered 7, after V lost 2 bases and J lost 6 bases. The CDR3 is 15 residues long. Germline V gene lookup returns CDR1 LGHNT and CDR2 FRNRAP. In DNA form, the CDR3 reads TGTGCTAGTGGTTTGTTCTCGACAGGGACCAATGAGCAGTTCTTC. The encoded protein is CASGLFSTGTNEQFF.

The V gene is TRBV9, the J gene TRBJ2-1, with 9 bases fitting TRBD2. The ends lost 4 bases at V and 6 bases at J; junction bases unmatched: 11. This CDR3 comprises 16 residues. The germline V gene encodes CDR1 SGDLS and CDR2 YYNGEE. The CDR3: CASSRELAGSFNEQFF. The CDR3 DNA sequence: TGTGCCAGCAGCCGGGAACTAGCGGGTTCTTTCAATGAGCAGTTCTTC.

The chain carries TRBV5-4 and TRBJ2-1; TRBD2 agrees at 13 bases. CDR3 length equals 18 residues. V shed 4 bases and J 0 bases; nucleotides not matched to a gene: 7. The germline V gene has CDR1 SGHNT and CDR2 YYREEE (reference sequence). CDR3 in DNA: TGTGCCAGCAGCACTAGCGGGAGGGCCCCGAGCTCCTACAATGAGCAGTTCTTC. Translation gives CASSTSGRAPSSYNEQFF. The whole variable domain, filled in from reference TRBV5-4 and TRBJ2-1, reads ETGVTQSPTHLIKTRGQQVTLRCSSQSGHNTVSWYQQALGQGPQFIFQYYREEENGRGNFPPRFSGLQFPNYSSELNVNALELDDSALYLCASSTSGRAPSSYNEQFFGPGTRLTVL.

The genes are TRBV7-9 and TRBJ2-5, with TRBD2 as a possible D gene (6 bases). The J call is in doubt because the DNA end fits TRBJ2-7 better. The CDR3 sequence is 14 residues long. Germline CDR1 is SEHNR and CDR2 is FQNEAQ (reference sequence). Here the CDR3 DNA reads TGTGCCAGCTCCCAAGGGGTAGCGGAATACGAGCAGTACTTC. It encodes CASSQGVAEYEQYF.

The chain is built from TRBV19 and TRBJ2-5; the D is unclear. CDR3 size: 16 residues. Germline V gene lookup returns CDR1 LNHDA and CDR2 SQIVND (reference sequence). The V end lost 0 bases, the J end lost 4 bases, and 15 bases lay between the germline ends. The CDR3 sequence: CASSIDQGSGRETQYF. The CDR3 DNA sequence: TGTGCCAGTAGTATAGATCAAGGGTCAGGTCGAGAGACCCAGTACTTC.

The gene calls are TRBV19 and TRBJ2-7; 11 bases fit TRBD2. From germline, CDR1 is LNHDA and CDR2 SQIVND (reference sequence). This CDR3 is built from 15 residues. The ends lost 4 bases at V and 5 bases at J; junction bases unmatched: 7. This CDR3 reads CASSTQLAGGNEQYF. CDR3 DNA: TGTGCCAGTAGTACCCAATTAGCGGGAGGGAACGAGCAGTACTTC.

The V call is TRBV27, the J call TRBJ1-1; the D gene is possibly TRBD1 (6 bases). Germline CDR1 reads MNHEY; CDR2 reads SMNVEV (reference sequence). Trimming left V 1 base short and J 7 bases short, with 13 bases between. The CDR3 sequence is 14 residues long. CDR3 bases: TGTGCCAGCAGTTTATGGGCAGGGGAGGGTGAAGCTTTCTTT. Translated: CASSLWAGEGEAFF.

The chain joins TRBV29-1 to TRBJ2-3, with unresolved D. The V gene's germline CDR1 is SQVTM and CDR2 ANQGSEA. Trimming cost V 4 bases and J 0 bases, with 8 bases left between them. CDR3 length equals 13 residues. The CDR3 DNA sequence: TGCAGCGTTGCTCGAATCAGCACAGATACGCAGTATTTT. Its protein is CSVARISTDTQYF.

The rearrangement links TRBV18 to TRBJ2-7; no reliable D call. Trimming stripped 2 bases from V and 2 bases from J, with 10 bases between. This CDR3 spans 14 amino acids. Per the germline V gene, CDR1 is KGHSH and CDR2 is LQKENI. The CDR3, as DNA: TGTGCCAGCTCACCAGGCAATACAGCCTACGAGCAGTACTTC. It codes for CASSPGNTAYEQYF.

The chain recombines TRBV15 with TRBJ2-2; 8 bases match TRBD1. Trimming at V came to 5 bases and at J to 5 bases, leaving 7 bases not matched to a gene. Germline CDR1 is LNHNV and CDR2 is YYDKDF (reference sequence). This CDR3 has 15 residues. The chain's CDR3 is CATSPRTGRTGELFF. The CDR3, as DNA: TGTGCCACCAGCCCTCGGACAGGGAGGACCGGGGAGCTGTTTTTT.

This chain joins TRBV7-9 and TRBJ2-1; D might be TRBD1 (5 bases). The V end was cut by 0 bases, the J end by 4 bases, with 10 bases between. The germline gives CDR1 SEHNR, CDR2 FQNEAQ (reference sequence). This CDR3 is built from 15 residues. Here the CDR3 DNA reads TGTGCCAGCAGCTTAGCAGGGGCCCGGTACAATGAGCAGTTCTTC. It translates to CASSLAGARYNEQFF.

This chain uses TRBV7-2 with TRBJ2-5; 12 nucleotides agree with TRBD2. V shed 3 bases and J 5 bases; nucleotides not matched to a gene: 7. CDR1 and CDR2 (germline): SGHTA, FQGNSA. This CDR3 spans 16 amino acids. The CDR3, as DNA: TGTGCCAGCAGCTTCTCTAGCGGGGGGGCCCGGGAGACCCAGTACTTC. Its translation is CASSFSSGGARETQYF.

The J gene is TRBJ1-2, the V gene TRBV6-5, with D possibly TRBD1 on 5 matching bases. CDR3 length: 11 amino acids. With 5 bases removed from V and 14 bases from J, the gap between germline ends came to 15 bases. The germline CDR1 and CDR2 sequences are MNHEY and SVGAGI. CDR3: CASSRLGLWTF. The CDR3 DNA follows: TGTGCCAGCAGTCGCCTGGGGCTATGGACCTTC.

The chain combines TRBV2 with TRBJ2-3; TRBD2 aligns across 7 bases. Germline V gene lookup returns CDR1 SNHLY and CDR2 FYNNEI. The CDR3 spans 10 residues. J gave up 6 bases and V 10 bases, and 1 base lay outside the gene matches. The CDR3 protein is CAMGGDTQYF. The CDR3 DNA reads TGTGCCATGGGGGGGGATACGCAGTATTTT. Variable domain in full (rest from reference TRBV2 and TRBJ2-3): EPEVTQTPSHQVTQMGQEVILRCVPISNHLYFYWYRQILGQKVEFLVSFYNNEISEKSEIFDDQFSVERPDGSNFTLKIRSTKLEDSAMYFCAMGGDTQYFGPGTRLTVL.

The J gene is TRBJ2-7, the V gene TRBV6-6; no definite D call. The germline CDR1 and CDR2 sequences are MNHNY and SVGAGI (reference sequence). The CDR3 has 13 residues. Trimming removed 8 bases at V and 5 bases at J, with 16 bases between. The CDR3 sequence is CASLPRYGNEQYF. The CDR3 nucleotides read TGTGCCAGCCTCCCCAGATATGGTAACGAGCAGTACTTC.

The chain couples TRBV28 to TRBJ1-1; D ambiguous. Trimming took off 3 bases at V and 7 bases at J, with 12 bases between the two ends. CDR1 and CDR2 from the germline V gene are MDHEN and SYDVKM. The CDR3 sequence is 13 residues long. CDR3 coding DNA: TGTGCCAGCAGTTTCTCGCTCGCCATTGAAGCTTTCTTT. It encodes CASSFSLAIEAFF.

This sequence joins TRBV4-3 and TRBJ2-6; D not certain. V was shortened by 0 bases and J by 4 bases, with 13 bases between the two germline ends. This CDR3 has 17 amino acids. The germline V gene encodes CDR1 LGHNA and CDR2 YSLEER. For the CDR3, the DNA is TGCGCCAGCAGCCAAGATCCTCAGGCCTCCGGGGCCAACGTCCTGACTTTC. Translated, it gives CASSQDPQASGANVLTF.

This CDR3 is CASTQYSGNTIYF. CDR3 nucleotide sequence: TGTGCCAGCACGCAGTACTCTGGAAACACCATATATTTT. The chain employs TRBV7-9 and TRBJ1-3; D remains unclear. CDR1 is SEHNR and CDR2 is FQNEAQ in the germline V gene (reference sequence). The CDR3 totals 13 residues. V was clipped by 7 bases and J by 0 bases, with 7 bases between them. Based on the CDR3 plus reference TRBV7-9 and TRBJ1-3, the full variable domain is DTGVSQNPRHKITKRGQNVTFRCDPISEHNRLYWYRQTLGQGPEFLTYFQNEAQLEKSRLLSDRFSAERPKGSFSTLEIQRTEQGDSAMYLCASTQYSGNTIYFGEGSWLTVV.